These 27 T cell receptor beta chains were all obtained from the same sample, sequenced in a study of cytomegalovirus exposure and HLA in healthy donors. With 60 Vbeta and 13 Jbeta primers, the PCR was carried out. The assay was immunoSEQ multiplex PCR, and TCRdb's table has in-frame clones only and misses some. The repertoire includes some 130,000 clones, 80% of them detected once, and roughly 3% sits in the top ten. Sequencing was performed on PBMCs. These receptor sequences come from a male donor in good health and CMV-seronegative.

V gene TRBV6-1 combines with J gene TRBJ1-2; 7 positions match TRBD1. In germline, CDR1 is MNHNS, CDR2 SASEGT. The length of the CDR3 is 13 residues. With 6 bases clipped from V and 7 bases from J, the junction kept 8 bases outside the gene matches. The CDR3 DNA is TGTGCCAGCAGGGGACCGGAGGGGGCTGGCTACACCTTC. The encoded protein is CASRGPEGAGYTF.

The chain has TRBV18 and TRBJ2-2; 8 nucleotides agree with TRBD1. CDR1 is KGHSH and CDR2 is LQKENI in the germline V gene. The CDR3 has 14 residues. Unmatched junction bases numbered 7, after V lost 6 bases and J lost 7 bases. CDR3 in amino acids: CASSDGQGNGELFF. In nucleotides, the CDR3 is TGTGCCAGCTCGGACGGACAGGGCAACGGGGAGCTGTTTTTT. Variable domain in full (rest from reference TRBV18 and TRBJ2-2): NAGVMQNPRHLVRRRGQEARLRCSPMKGHSHVYWYRQLPEEGLKFMVYLQKENIIDESGMPKERFSAEFPKEGPSILRIQQVVRGDSAAYFCASSDGQGNGELFFGEGSRLTVL.

The CDR3 DNA reads as TGTGCCACCAAGGGGCGGGGGGCGAACACCGGGGAGCTGTTTTTT. It is translated as CATKGRGANTGELFF. This sequence joins TRBV19 and TRBJ2-2, with 8 bases identical to TRBD2. J was trimmed by 0 bases and V by 10 bases; bases with no gene match: 7. CDR1 and CDR2 from the germline V gene are LNHDA and SQIVND (reference sequence). This CDR3 is 15 amino acids long.

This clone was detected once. The CDR3 bases are TGCGCCAGCAGCTTGGGTGACAGCCCTGGGGAGACCCAGTACTTC. Its protein product is CASSLGDSPGETQYF. The chain couples TRBV5-1 to TRBJ2-5, with a possible D match to TRBD1 (5 bases). The CDR3 sequence is 15 residues long. V lost 0 bases and J 5 bases, leaving 14 bases between the germline ends. Germline V gives CDR1 SGHRS, CDR2 YFSETQ.

The CDR3 coding sequence is TGTGCCAGCAGTTACCGTTCAGGTCCCTACGAGCAGTACTTC. This translates into CASSYRSGPYEQYF. V usage is TRBV6-5 and J usage is TRBJ2-7; D unresolved. The V gene lost 2 bases and the J gene lost 2 bases, with 10 bases spanning the gap. CDR1 MNHEY and CDR2 SVGAGI come from the germline V gene. CDR3 length: 14 residues.

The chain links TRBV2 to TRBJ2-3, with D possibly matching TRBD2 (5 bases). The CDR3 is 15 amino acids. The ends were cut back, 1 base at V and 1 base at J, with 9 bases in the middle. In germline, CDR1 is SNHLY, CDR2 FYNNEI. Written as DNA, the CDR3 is TGTGCCAGCAGTGAAGATAAGGGAGGCACAGATACGCAGTATTTT. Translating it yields CASSEDKGGTDTQYF.

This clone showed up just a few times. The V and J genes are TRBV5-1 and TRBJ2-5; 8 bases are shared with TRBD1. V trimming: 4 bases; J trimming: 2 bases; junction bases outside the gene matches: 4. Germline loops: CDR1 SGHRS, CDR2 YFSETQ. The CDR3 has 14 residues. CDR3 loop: CASSMQGAQETQYF. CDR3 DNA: TGCGCCAGCAGCATGCAGGGGGCGCAAGAGACCCAGTACTTC.

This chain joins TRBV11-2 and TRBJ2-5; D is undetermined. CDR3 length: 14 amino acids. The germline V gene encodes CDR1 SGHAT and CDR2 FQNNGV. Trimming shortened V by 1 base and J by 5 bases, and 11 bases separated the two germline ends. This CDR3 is CASSLGHRRETQYF. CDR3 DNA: TGTGCCAGCAGCTTAGGACACCGTCGGGAGACCCAGTACTTC.

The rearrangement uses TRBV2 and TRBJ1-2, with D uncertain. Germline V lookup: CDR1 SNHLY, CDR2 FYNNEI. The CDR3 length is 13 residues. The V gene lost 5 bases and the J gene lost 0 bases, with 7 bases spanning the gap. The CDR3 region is CASSWAANYGYTF. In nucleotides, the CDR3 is TGTGCCAGCAGTTGGGCAGCTAACTATGGCTACACCTTC. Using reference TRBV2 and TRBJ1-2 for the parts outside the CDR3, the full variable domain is EPEVTQTPSHQVTQMGQEVILRCVPISNHLYFYWYRQILGQKVEFLVSFYNNEISEKSEIFDDQFSVERPDGSNFTLKIRSTKLEDSAMYFCASSWAANYGYTFGSGTRLTVV.

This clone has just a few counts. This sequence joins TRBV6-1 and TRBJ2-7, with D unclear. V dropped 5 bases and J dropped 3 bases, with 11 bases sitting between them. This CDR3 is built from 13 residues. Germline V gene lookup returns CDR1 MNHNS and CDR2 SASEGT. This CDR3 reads CASSIGENYEQYF. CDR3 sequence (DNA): TGTGCCAGCAGTATAGGAGAAAACTACGAGCAGTACTTC.

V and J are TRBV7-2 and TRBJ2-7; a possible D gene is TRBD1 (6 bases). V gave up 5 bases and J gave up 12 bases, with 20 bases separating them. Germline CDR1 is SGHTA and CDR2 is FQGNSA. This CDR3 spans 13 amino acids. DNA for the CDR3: TGTGCCAGCAGCCTAAAGACAGGACCAGTTGGGTACTTC. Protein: CASSLKTGPVGYF.

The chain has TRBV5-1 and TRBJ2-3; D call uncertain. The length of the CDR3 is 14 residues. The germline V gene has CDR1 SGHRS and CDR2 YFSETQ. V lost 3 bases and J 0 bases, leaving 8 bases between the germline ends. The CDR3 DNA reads TGCGCCAGCAGCTCGCCGGGTAGCACAGATACGCAGTATTTT. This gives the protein CASSSPGSTDTQYF.

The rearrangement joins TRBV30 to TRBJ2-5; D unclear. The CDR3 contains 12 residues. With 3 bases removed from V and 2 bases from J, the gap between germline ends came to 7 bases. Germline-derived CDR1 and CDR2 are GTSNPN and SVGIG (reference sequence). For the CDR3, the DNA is TGTGCCTGGAGCCCCAGACAAGAGACCCAGTACTTC. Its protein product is CAWSPRQETQYF.

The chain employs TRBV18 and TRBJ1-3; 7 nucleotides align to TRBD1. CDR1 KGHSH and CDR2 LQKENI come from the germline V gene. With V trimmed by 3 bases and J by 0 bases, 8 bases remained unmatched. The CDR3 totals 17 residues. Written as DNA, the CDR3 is TGTGCCAGCTCACCCCTACCGACAGGGAGCTCTGGAAACACCATATATTTT. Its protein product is CASSPLPTGSSGNTIYF.

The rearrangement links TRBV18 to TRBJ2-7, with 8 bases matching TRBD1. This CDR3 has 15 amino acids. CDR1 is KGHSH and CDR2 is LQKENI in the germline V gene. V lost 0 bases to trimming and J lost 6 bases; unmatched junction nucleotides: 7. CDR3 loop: CASSPPGQGGLEQYF. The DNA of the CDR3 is TGTGCCAGCTCACCACCCGGACAGGGAGGTCTCGAGCAGTACTTC.

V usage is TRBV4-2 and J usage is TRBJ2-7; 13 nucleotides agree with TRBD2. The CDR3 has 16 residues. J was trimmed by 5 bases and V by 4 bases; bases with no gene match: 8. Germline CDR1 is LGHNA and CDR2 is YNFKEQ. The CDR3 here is CASSRQLAGGHHEQYF. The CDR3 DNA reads TGTGCCAGCAGCCGACAACTAGCGGGAGGGCACCACGAGCAGTACTTC.

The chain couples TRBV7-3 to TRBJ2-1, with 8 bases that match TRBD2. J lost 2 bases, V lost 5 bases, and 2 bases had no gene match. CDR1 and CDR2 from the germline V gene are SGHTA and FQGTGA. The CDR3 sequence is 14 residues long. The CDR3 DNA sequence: TGTGCCAGCAGCCTTAGCGGGGCCTACAATGAGCAGTTCTTC. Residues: CASSLSGAYNEQFF.

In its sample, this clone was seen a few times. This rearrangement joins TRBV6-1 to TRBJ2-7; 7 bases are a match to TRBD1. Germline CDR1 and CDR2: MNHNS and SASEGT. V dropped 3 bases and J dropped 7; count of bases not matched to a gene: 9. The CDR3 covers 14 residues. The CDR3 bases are TGTGCCAGCAGTGAGGAGTATGACAGGGTTGAGCAGTACTTC. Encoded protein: CASSEEYDRVEQYF.

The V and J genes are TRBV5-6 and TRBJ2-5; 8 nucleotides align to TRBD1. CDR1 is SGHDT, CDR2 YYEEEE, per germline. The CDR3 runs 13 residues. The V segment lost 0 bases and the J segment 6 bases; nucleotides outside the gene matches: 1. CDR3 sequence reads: CASSLGQGKTQYF. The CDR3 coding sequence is TGTGCCAGCAGCTTGGGACAGGGGAAGACCCAGTACTTC.

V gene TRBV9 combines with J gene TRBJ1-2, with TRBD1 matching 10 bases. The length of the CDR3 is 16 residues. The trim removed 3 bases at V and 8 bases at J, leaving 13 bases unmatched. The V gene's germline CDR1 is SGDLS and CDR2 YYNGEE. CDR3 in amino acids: CASSARPGTGVKGYTF. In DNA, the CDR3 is TGTGCCAGCAGCGCCCGTCCCGGGACAGGGGTCAAGGGCTACACCTTC. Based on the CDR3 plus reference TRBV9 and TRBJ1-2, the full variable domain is DSGVTQTPKHLITATGQRVTLRCSPRSGDLSVYWYQQSLDQGLQFLIQYYNGEERAKGNILERFSAQQFPDLHSELNLSSLELGDSALYFCASSARPGTGVKGYTFGSGTRLTVV.

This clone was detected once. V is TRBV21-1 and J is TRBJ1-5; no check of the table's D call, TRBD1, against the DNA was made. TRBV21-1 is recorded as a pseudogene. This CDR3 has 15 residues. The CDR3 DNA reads TGTGCCAGCCCACTCCAGGACAGGGGCCTCCAGCCCCAGCATTTT. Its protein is CASPLQDRGLQPQHF.

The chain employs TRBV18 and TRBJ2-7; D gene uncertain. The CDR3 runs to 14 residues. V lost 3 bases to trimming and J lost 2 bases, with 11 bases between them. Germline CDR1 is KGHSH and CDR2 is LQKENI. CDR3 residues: CASSPATLTYEQYF. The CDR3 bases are TGTGCCAGCTCACCCGCGACACTTACCTACGAGCAGTACTTC.

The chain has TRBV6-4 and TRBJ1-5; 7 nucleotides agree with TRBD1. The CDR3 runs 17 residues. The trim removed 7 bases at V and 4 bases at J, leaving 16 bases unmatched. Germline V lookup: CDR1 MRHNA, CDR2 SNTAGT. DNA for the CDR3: TGTGCCAGCATTGGTTTGGGGAGCAGGGGGTCTAATCAGCCCCAGCATTTT. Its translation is CASIGLGSRGSNQPQHF.

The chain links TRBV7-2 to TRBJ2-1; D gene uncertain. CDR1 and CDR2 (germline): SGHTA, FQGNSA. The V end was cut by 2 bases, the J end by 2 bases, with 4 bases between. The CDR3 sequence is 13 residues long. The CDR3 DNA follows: TGTGCCAGCAGCTTACGGGCCTACAATGAGCAGTTCTTC. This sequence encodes CASSLRAYNEQFF.

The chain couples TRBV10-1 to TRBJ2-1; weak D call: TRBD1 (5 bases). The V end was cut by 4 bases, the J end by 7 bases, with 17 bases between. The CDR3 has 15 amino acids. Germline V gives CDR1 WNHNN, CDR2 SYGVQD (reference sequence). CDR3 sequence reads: CASSGTPDQGNEQFF. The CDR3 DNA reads TGCGCCAGCAGTGGGACGCCTGACCAGGGTAATGAGCAGTTCTTC.

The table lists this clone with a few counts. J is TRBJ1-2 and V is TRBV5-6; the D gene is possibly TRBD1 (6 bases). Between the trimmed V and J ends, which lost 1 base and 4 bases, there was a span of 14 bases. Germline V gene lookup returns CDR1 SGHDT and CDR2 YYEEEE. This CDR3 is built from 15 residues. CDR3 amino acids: CASSLMNRVGYGYTF. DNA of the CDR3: TGTGCCAGCAGCTTGATGAACAGGGTAGGCTATGGCTACACCTTC.

CDR3 in DNA: TGTGCCAGCAGCGGGGACAGGGGGACGAACAATGAGCAGTTCTTC. This gives the protein CASSGDRGTNNEQFF. V is TRBV2 and J is TRBJ2-1; 11 bases align to TRBD1. This CDR3 is built from 15 residues. Germline trimming cut 6 bases from V and 5 bases from J; bases unmatched to any gene: 6. The germline CDR1 and CDR2 sequences are SNHLY and FYNNEI.